The sequence of this TCR beta chain was determined in a study of glioma-infiltrating T cells. The sample holds many counts of this clonotype. Its matching antigen is unknown. V lost 3 bases to trimming and J lost 2 bases, with 8 bases between them. This CDR3 region has 13 residues. Germline CDR1 SEHNR, CDR2 FQNEAQ (reference sequence). Whole-study findings and limits: Very few CDR3 sequences were shared between tissue and blood. Non-neoplastic patients had below-expected tissue-blood divergence, while all gliomas exceeded expectation.

Using RNA template, CDR3s of TCR alpha and beta were amplified with iRepertoire arm-PCR. One-step reverse transcription and amplification started from roughly 100-400 ng of tissue mRNA or PBMC total RNA. TCRdb processed the multiplex PCR reads anew with MiXCR; each CDR3 protein has one entry. The sample gives about 93,000 distinct CDR3 sequences, about 37% of which show up once; 35% to 40% is in the top ten. The rearrangement joins TRBV7-9 to TRBJ2-7; D unresolved. The specimen sequenced was glioma tissue, nonneoplastic brain tissue, or PBMCs (not recorded which). The TCR comes from a human donor with low-grade glioma or glioblastoma, undergoing nonglioma brain surgery, or in good health (not recorded which). As DNA, the CDR3 is TGTGCCAGCAGCTTCAAGGATACCTACGAGCAGTACTTC. Protein sequence: CASSFKDTYEQYF.